The clone carrying this TCR beta chain was picked up a small number of times. Its antigen is unidentified. The record originates from a study of post-analysis software for immune sequencing data. The library was made from cDNA and included unique molecular identifiers. From approximately 1 to 10 million T cells, 400,000 to 600,000 cDNA molecules were obtained. One entry per CDR3 protein results from TCRdb running MiXCR on the PCR reads. The data hold fewer than 850,000 distinct CDR3 sequences, with about 45% observed a single time. CDR3 size: 18 residues. The ends lost 5 bases at V and 6 bases at J; junction bases unmatched: 18. Study-wide results and caveats: Samples sharing a preparation batch grouped tightly together when assessed by F measure. A significant reduction in normalized Chao1 diversity was observed in multiple sclerosis patients versus controls. Roughly five TRBV segments appeared more often in patients than in controls, and TRBV5-6, TRBV5-1 and TRBV20-1 were among these.

Source material: blood. The chain links TRBV12-3 or TRBV12-4 to TRBJ2-1; the match to TRBD2 covers 8 bases. The source is a girl aged 5-17 years with multiple sclerosis. Here the CDR3 reads CASSLPGVAGPGGNEQFF. DNA of the CDR3: TGTGCCAGCAGTCTCCCCGGGGTAGCGGGACCCGGGGGCAATGAGCAGTTCTTC.